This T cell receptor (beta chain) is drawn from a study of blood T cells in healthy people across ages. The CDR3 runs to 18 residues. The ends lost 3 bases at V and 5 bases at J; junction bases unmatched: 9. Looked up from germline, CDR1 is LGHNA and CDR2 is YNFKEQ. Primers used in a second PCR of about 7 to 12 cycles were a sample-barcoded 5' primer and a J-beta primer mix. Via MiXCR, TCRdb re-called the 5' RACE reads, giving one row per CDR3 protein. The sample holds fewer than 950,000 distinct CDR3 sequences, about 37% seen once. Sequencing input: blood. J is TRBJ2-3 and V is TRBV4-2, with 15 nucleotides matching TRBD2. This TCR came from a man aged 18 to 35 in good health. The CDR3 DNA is TGTGCCAGCAGCCATCGGGGACTAGCGGGGGGCGGGGTAGATACGCAGTATTTT. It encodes CASSHRGLAGGGVDTQYF.